This section outlines one T cell receptor (beta chain) sequence together with its context. Its target is not known. Produced via immunoSEQ multiplex PCR; TCRdb's table is partial and in-frame only. Of more than 45,000 clones listed, about four fifths were seen once; the top ten hold approximately 17%. This sample was included in a study of identifying expanded T cells in peripheral blood. Study conclusions and caveats: Differentially abundant clones: 1 to 1.5 between replicates, 16.4 at approximately 13 days, 19 to 20 at four. Variance in clone template counts between approximately two-week samples significantly increased with total template count across all healthy donors.

V lost 4 bases and J lost 0, with 11 bases in between. Germline V gene data show CDR1 as SGHDT and CDR2 as YYEEEE. The CDR3 totals 15 residues. This TCR was recovered from a person between 18 and 75 years old in good health. The chain couples TRBV5-6 to TRBJ2-1; D is unresolved. Sample: blood. CDR3 residues: CASSNRALSYNEQFF. The CDR3, as DNA: TGTGCCAGCAGCAACCGGGCCCTCTCCTACAATGAGCAGTTCTTC.